Here is one T cell receptor beta chain with its context. Antigen: not known. The data were obtained in a study of shared clonotypes between healthy human individuals. Findings of the study overall: Estimated richness values were generally larger in naive subsets than in memory subsets. A reduction in generation probabilities was seen for non-shared clonotypes relative to those shared by all four donors.

Sequencing used immunoSEQ multiplex PCR; TCRdb keeps in-frame clones, though not all of them. This sample has some 2.1 million clones, with 85% to 95% found just once. Only Caucasian adults living in Nashville, Tennessee served as donors. The sequence derives from a man aged 18 to 29 in good health. The specimen was naive CD4+ T cells sorted from blood. Specified subset: CD45RA+ positively selected.

The chain's CDR3 is CASSPSPWGRGSYNEQFF. The CDR3, as DNA: TGTGCCAGCAGTCCCTCTCCATGGGGGCGAGGGTCCTACAATGAGCAGTTCTTC. The chain is built from TRBV27 and TRBJ2-1; maybe TRBD1 (6 bases). V was pared by 5 bases and J by 1 base, with 21 bases between. The germline V gene has CDR1 MNHEY and CDR2 SMNVEV (reference sequence). CDR3 length: 18 amino acids.